A selection of T cell receptor beta chains follows, all from one sample in a study of T cells in Graves' hyperthyroidism and ophthalmopathy. TCRdb re-called the multiplex PCR reads through MiXCR, storing one row per CDR3 protein. The sample holds 300,000 to 400,000 distinct CDR3 sequences; approximately 14% are singletons and the top ten take around 23%. Sequencing was performed on blood. The receptors shown here come from a woman between 25 and 40 years old with Graves' hyperthyroidism. Each CDR3 is given with its conserved first and last residue.

V gene: TRBV20-1; J gene: TRBJ1-4; CDR3 protein: CSASPGVSEKLFF
V gene: TRBV28; J gene: TRBJ1-5; CDR3 protein: CASSSYRRNQPQHF
V gene: TRBV20-1; J gene: TRBJ1-1; CDR3 protein: CNARDQRQRRWAFF
V gene: TRBV25-1; J gene: TRBJ2-6; CDR3 protein: CASSDGSSGANVLTF
V gene: TRBV5-8; J gene: TRBJ2-3; CDR3 protein: CASSGSPGTGADTQYF
V gene: TRBV30; J gene: TRBJ1-1; CDR3 protein: CAWGRDRGQGTEAFF
V gene: TRBV20-1; J gene: TRBJ2-7; CDR3 protein: CSATSSGSFYEQYF
V gene: TRBV6-2/TRBV6-3; J gene: TRBJ2-2; CDR3 protein: CASSYDRGLYTGELFF
V gene: TRBV27; J gene: TRBJ1-5; CDR3 protein: CASSLASIGTGGHQPQHF
V gene: TRBV6-6; J gene: TRBJ2-7; CDR3 protein: CASSYSFRQVGDEQYF
V gene: TRBV18; J gene: TRBJ2-7; CDR3 protein: CASSSGQESYEQYF
V gene: TRBV28; J gene: TRBJ1-5; CDR3 protein: CASRTDGTGIRAQHF
V gene: TRBV6-8; J gene: TRBJ2-4; CDR3 protein: CASSWTRGYIQYF
V gene: TRBV5-1; J gene: TRBJ2-5; CDR3 protein: CASSTRLAETQYF
V gene: TRBV28; J gene: TRBJ2-7; CDR3 protein: CASSLDLPYEQYF
V gene: TRBV15; J gene: TRBJ2-7; CDR3 protein: CATSRDRTSGIYEQYF
V gene: TRBV3-1; J gene: TRBJ2-1; CDR3 protein: CASSLSGTPYNEQFF
V gene: TRBV28; J gene: TRBJ2-2; CDR3 protein: CASSPGARQGTFTGELFF